The 9 T cell receptor beta chains in this list originate from one sample, sequenced in a study of regulatory T cells in long-lasting Graves disease (dated by TCRdb to the early 2020s). Library prep was done by multiplex PCR. Sequenced using an Illumina HiSeq 4000. iRepertoire HTBI primers and Arm-PCR amplification of CDR3 regions were used to construct TCR beta libraries. TCRdb reran the public reads through fastp at Q25 and MiXCR, keeping productive beta chains. Rows with one shared CDR3 protein collapse into an entry with the most common genes and DNA. This sample lists around 450,000 distinct CDR3 sequences; around 14% were detected once. The top ten clones comprise over 15% of the sample. The sample's time point label, decoded: newly diagnosed GD, antithyroid drugs for less than 3 months. For both TCR sequencing and RNA sequencing, RNA was extracted from PBMCs in TRIzol. A further study also used this sample, focusing on T cells in Graves' hyperthyroidism and ophthalmopathy.

The source was peripheral blood mononuclear cells (PBMCs), collected at new diagnosis, from a patient treated with antithyroid drugs. The source of these receptors is a woman between 25 and 40 years old with Graves disease. Donor details come from another sample of the same person, matched by shared clones.

This clonotype was recorded a few times. The rearrangement links TRBV29-1 to TRBJ2-4, with D tentatively TRBD1 or TRBD2 (5 bases each). The V gene's germline CDR1 is SQVTM and CDR2 ANQGSEA. V gave up 4 bases and J gave up 7 bases, with 26 bases separating them. This CDR3 has 17 amino acids. Here the CDR3 DNA reads TGCAGCGTTGTAGAGTCTTGGGACCACCGTAAAAAGAACATTCAGTACTTC. Its protein product is CSVVESWDHRKKNIQYF. Full variable domain (rest looked up from reference TRBV29-1 and TRBJ2-4): SAVISQKPSRDICQRGTSLTIQCQVDSQVTMMFWYRQQPGQSLTLIATANQGSEATYESGFVIDKFPISRPNLTFSTLTVSNMSPEDSSIYLCSVVESWDHRKKNIQYFGAGTRLSVL.

This clonotype was counted ten times or more. The chain combines TRBV28 with TRBJ2-7; 10 bases map to TRBD2. CDR1 MDHEN and CDR2 SYDVKM come from the germline V gene. This CDR3 region has 17 residues. Trimming took 7 bases from V and 7 from J; bases not matched to a gene: 19. The CDR3 reads CASITNTASGGHREQYF. CDR3 sequence (DNA): TGTGCCAGCATTACCAATACGGCTAGCGGGGGCCACCGGGAGCAGTACTTC.

Many counts were recorded for this clonotype. The chain uses TRBV7-2 and TRBJ2-3, with TRBD2 identical over 7 bases. The CDR3 has 16 residues. Germline V gene lookup returns CDR1 SGHTA and CDR2 FQGNSA. The J segment lost 6 bases and the V segment lost 1 base, leaving 10 bases of the junction unmatched. CDR3 bases: TGTGCCAGCAGCTTAGAATTTAGAGCGGGAACTGATACGCAGTATTTT. Its protein product is CASSLEFRAGTDTQYF.

The V gene is TRBV20-1, the J gene TRBJ2-7, with D possibly matching TRBD1 (6 bases). The germline V and J ends were trimmed by 5 bases and 7 bases, with 12 bases remaining between them. This CDR3 is built from 11 residues. Per germline, CDR1 DFQATT and CDR2 SNEGSKA (reference sequence). CDR3 nucleotides: TGCAGTGCTCGGACAGTTGCTGAGCAGTACTTC. It translates to CSARTVAEQYF.

This clonotype was detected once. This sequence joins TRBV19 and TRBJ1-6; D might be TRBD1 (6 bases). The V gene's germline CDR1 is LNHDA and CDR2 SQIVND (reference sequence). V was cut by 3 bases and J by 3 bases, with 12 bases left in between. The CDR3 contains 16 residues. The CDR3 region has the DNA TGTGCCAGTAGTATGGCGGACAGCCTCTATAATTCACCCCTCCACTTT. It is translated as CASSMADSLYNSPLHF.

A few counts support this clonotype. The chain couples TRBV20-1 to TRBJ2-2, with 7 bases lining up with TRBD2. Germline CDR1 DFQATT, CDR2 SNEGSKA (reference sequence). The CDR3 runs to 14 residues. Germline trimming cut 3 bases from V and 1 base from J; bases unmatched to any gene: 2. CDR3 protein: CSASASGNTGELFF. In nucleotides, the CDR3 is TGCAGTGCTAGTGCTAGCGGGAACACCGGGGAGCTGTTTTTT.

This clonotype was detected ten times or more. The chain combines TRBV29-1 with TRBJ2-1; the D gene could be TRBD1 or TRBD2 (5 bases each). Trimming left V 1 base short and J 8 bases short, with 18 bases between. CDR3 length: 15 amino acids. Germline CDR1 and CDR2: SQVTM and ANQGSEA. CDR3 in amino acids: CSVEGGSRLTYEQFF. CDR3 in DNA: TGCAGCGTTGAAGGGGGGTCCCGACTTACATATGAGCAGTTCTTC.

This clonotype was detected only a few times. This chain connects TRBV5-6 to TRBJ2-1; perhaps TRBD2 as D (6 bases). The V end was cut by 0 bases, the J end by 9 bases, with 16 bases between. Germline CDR1 is SGHDT and CDR2 is YYEEEE. The CDR3 is made up of 15 amino acids. This chain's CDR3 is CASSLGIPGEGEQFF. The CDR3 DNA follows: TGTGCCAGCAGCTTGGGAATTCCGGGGGAAGGTGAGCAGTTCTTC.

This clonotype was recorded many times. J is TRBJ1-5 and V is TRBV24-1, with D perhaps matching TRBD1 (5 bases). Germline CDR1 and CDR2: KGHDR and SFDVKD. The germline V and J ends were trimmed by 2 bases and 6 bases, with 13 bases remaining between them. The CDR3 is made up of 15 amino acids. CDR3 in amino acids: CATSDSSGYGQPQHF. The CDR3 nucleotides read TGTGCCACCAGTGATTCATCAGGGTATGGTCAGCCCCAGCATTTT.